This T cell receptor beta chain comes out of a study of OX40 agonist ivuxolimab in advanced cancers. Whole-study context: Prior anti-PD-1, anti-PD-L1 or anti-CTLA-4 therapy was allowed; 40% to 50% had some. One hepatocellular carcinoma and a couple of cutaneous melanoma patients partially responded.

Study-wide points: Still undetermined is the antigen specificity of the expanded peripheral T cells.

Regarding this clone: Its cognate antigen is unknown.

Sequenced by immunoSEQ multiplex PCR; TCRdb stores in-frame clones only, minus some. This sample has 60,000 to 85,000 clones, with 87% found just once. CDR3 length: 15 residues. The V and J ends lost 2 bases and 2 bases respectively, with 9 bases between them. Germline V CDR1 and CDR2: MNHEY, SMNVEV (reference sequence). This sequence originates from an adult with an advanced solid tumor such as melanoma, head and neck, liver or kidney cancer. Material: CD4+ or CD8+ T cells sorted from blood, obtained in a trial of the OX40 agonist ivuxolimab. V is TRBV27 and J is TRBJ2-2; D is uncertain. The CDR3 region has the DNA TGTGCCAGCAGTTTACGCAGAGCCAACACCGGGGAGCTGTTTTTT. This codes for CASSLRRANTGELFF.